Reported below is one TCR beta chain. This record comes from a study of shared clonotypes between healthy human individuals. Study overall: CD4 naive and memory got three plates each, CD8 naive two, CD8 memory one.

Assay execution proceeded at the deep level. Sequencing used immunoSEQ multiplex PCR; TCRdb keeps in-frame clones, though not all of them. This sample has fewer than 1.6 million clones, with 98% to 99% found just once. This CDR3 contains 15 residues. Germline values: CDR1 SGHNT, CDR2 YYREEE (reference sequence). Trimming left V 3 bases short and J 4 bases short, with 16 bases between. Sequenced input: naive CD4+ T cells sorted from blood. Subset meaning: CD45RA+ positively selected. This TCR was recovered from a man aged 30 to 39 in good health. This rearrangement joins TRBV5-4 to TRBJ1-2, with D possibly being TRBD1 (6 bases). The CDR3 DNA reads TGTGCCAGCAGCTCGACTAAACAGGGTCTCTATGGCTACACCTTC. This codes for CASSSTKQGLYGYTF.